What follows are 27 T cell receptor beta chains derived from one specimen sequenced in a study of shared clonotypes between healthy human individuals. Measured with immunoSEQ multiplex PCR; TCRdb has only the in-frame clones, and not every one. The sample has about 2 million clones; 95% are singletons. The material sequenced was naive CD4+ T cells sorted from blood. As to subset: CD45RA+ positively selected. The receptors derive from a young man in good health.

As concerns this clone: An end of the junction differs from the germline gene, which may be a read error. The gene calls are TRBV5-1 and TRBJ1-5; weak D call: TRBD1 (6 bases). CDR1 SGHRS and CDR2 YFSETQ come from the germline V gene. This CDR3 is 13 amino acids long. The CDR3 is CASSAQTGQAQHF. CDR3 nucleotides: TGCGCCAGCAGCGCCCAGACAGGTCAGGCCCAGCATTTT.

In nucleotides, the CDR3 is TGTGCCAGTAGCGTGGGACAGGCGAACACTGAAGCTTTCTTT. As protein: CASSVGQANTEAFF. The rearrangement uses TRBV19 and TRBJ1-1; TRBD1 matches at 8 bases. The V segment lost 6 bases and the J segment 1 base; nucleotides outside the gene matches: 4. Germline V gives CDR1 LNHDA, CDR2 SQIVND (reference sequence). CDR3 size: 14 residues.

This rearrangement joins TRBV5-4 to TRBJ2-5; TRBD1 is a possible D gene (6 bases). The V and J ends lost 4 bases and 4 bases respectively, with 14 bases between them. CDR3 length: 14 residues. CDR1 and CDR2 (germline): SGHNT, YYREEE (reference sequence). In DNA form, the CDR3 reads TGTGCCAGCAGCCGCCCAGGGGTGGGAGAGACCCAGTACTTC. Its protein is CASSRPGVGETQYF.

The CDR3 nucleotides read TGTGCCAGCAGCACTGGACTAGCGGGGGTCGCAGATACGCAGTATTTT. It encodes CASSTGLAGVADTQYF. The chain joins TRBV9 to TRBJ2-3, with 13 bases lining up with TRBD2. The germline CDR1 and CDR2 sequences are SGDLS and YYNGEE. V trimming: 4 bases; J trimming: 4 bases; junction bases outside the gene matches: 6. The CDR3 consists of 16 residues.

The chain combines TRBV10-1 with TRBJ2-7, with TRBD2 matching over 8 bases. The CDR3 has 14 residues. J was trimmed by 6 bases and V by 3 bases; bases with no gene match: 7. The germline V gene encodes CDR1 WNHNN and CDR2 SYGVQD (reference sequence). The CDR3 here is CASSDGLAGLEQYF. The CDR3, as DNA: TGCGCCAGCAGTGATGGGCTAGCGGGTCTCGAGCAGTACTTC.

A word on this clone: Other DNA variants within this sample encode the same CDR3. The chain joins TRBV2 to TRBJ1-6; D gene unclear. Trimming left V 3 bases short and J 1 base short, with 7 bases between. Germline CDR1 and CDR2: SNHLY and FYNNEI. The CDR3 spans 15 residues. DNA of the CDR3: TGTGCCAGCAGTGAGGGAGGGTCCTATAATTCACCCCTCCACTTT. As protein: CASSEGGSYNSPLHF.

CDR3 DNA: TGTGCCAGCAGTCGCAGGATCCAAGGGGAAACTGAAGCTTTCTTT. Translation: CASSRRIQGETEAFF. V and J are TRBV6-1 and TRBJ1-1; TRBD1 is a possible D gene (5 bases). Trimming shortened V by 5 bases and J by 5 bases, and 18 bases separated the two germline ends. CDR3 length: 15 amino acids. CDR1 is MNHNS and CDR2 is SASEGT in the germline V gene.

The chain uses TRBV19 and TRBJ2-2; D gene ambiguous. Germline V lookup: CDR1 LNHDA, CDR2 SQIVND (reference sequence). The CDR3 has 12 amino acids. Trimming took off 4 bases at V and 6 bases at J, with 6 bases between the two ends. CDR3 nucleotide sequence: TGTGCCAGTAGTAGGCAGGCCGGGGAGCTGTTTTTT. Protein product: CASSRQAGELFF.

This clone has a count of ten or more. This rearrangement joins TRBV11-2 to TRBJ1-4; D is perhaps TRBD1 (5 bases). The CDR3 length is 18 residues. V shed 6 bases and J shed 14 bases, with 34 bases lying between them. Germline lookup yields CDR1 SGHAT and CDR2 FQNNGV. CDR3 residues: CASSPRFWGVRRKERLFF. The CDR3 bases are TGTGCCAGCAGTCCCAGGTTTTGGGGCGTCCGCCGGAAAGAACGGCTGTTTTTT.

CDR3 residues: CASSEASPLHF. The CDR3 bases are TGTGCCAGCAGTGAAGCTTCACCCCTCCACTTT. The chain links TRBV6-1 to TRBJ1-6; the D is unclear. The CDR3 covers 11 residues. The germline CDR1 and CDR2 sequences are MNHNS and SASEGT. Deletions cut 0 bases from V and 9 bases from J, with 0 bases between.

The table lists this clone with a count of one. Other DNA sequences within the sample encode an identical CDR3. The chain uses TRBV6-5 and TRBJ2-1; no firm D call. The V gene lost 6 bases and the J gene lost 0 bases, with 6 bases spanning the gap. The CDR3 is 13 residues long. The V gene's germline CDR1 is MNHEY and CDR2 SVGAGI. Here the CDR3 reads CASSLSSYNEQFF. DNA of the CDR3: TGTGCCAGCAGCTTAAGCTCCTACAATGAGCAGTTCTTC.

In this sample, this clone turned up once. The chain has TRBV4-1 and TRBJ1-4; unclear D gene. The CDR3 covers 15 residues. Germline loops: CDR1 MGHRA, CDR2 YSYEKL. With 0 bases removed from V and 4 bases from J, the gap between germline ends came to 9 bases. CDR3 region: CASSQDVSSNEKLFF. As DNA, the CDR3 is TGCGCCAGCAGCCAAGATGTCAGTAGTAATGAAAAACTGTTTTTT.

This clone has a single count. This rearrangement joins TRBV7-9 to TRBJ2-4; 7 nucleotides align to TRBD1. This CDR3 spans 14 amino acids. Per the germline V gene, CDR1 is SEHNR and CDR2 is FQNEAQ (reference sequence). Trimming at V came to 4 bases and at J to 13 bases, leaving 13 bases not matched to a gene. CDR3 sequence reads: CASSSWDSGRGQYF. The CDR3 DNA sequence: TGTGCCAGCAGCTCCTGGGACAGCGGTCGTGGACAGTACTTC.

With respect to this clone: The junction departs from germline at one end; a sequencing error may be responsible. The chain links TRBV7-9 to TRBJ2-7; 7 bases are shared with TRBD2. This CDR3 spans 11 amino acids. CDR1 is SEHNR, CDR2 FQNEAQ, per germline (reference sequence). The CDR3 DNA sequence: TGTGCCAGCAGCTTAGGCGCAGGGAGGGACTTC. Encoded protein: CASSLGAGRDF. The whole variable domain, filled in from reference TRBV7-9 and TRBJ2-7, reads DTGVSQNPRHKITKRGQNVTFRCDPISEHNRLYWYRQTLGQGPEFLTYFQNEAQLEKSRLLSDRFSAERPKGSFSTLEIQRTEQGDSAMYLCASSLGAGRDFGPGTRLTVT.

The V gene is TRBV30, the J gene TRBJ1-2; D uncertain. The CDR3 is made up of 12 amino acids. Trimming cost V 4 bases and J 8 bases, with 14 bases left between them. Germline lookup yields CDR1 GTSNPN and CDR2 SVGIG (reference sequence). The CDR3 bases are TGTGCCTGGAACAGCCCCGGCGCGGGCTACACCTTC. It encodes CAWNSPGAGYTF.

About this clone itself: The sample contains more than one DNA sequence encoding this CDR3. The chain has TRBV10-3 and TRBJ1-5; 9 nucleotides match TRBD1. The length of the CDR3 is 15 residues. Germline CDR1 and CDR2: ENHRY and SYGVKD. The V and J ends lost 0 bases and 7 bases, in that order; junction bases with no gene match: 4. The chain's CDR3 is CAISESGQGGQPQHF. As DNA, the CDR3 is TGTGCCATCAGTGAGTCGGGACAGGGAGGACAGCCCCAGCATTTT.

This chain uses TRBV4-1 with TRBJ2-7; no firm D call. Per the germline V gene, CDR1 is MGHRA and CDR2 is YSYEKL. The V and J ends lost 4 bases and 0 bases respectively, with 7 bases between them. CDR3 length: 13 amino acids. The CDR3 sequence: CASSRPSSYEQYF. The CDR3 nucleotides read TGCGCCAGCAGCCGACCGAGCTCCTACGAGCAGTACTTC.

The V and J genes are TRBV4-3 and TRBJ2-7, with 8 bases fitting TRBD2. Unmatched junction bases numbered 9, after V lost 1 base and J lost 7 bases. The CDR3 has 15 amino acids. The germline V gene has CDR1 LGHNA and CDR2 YSLEER. CDR3 in DNA: TGCGCCAGCAGCCAAGCTCTAGCGGGTGGTCTTGAGCAGTACTTC. This translates into CASSQALAGGLEQYF.

The rearrangement links TRBV5-4 to TRBJ2-7; 10 bases are shared with TRBD2. J was trimmed by 2 bases and V by 4 bases; bases with no gene match: 6. The CDR3 loop spans 15 amino acids. Germline V gene data show CDR1 as SGHNT and CDR2 as YYREEE (reference sequence). The CDR3 reads CASSQATSGAYEQYF. CDR3 sequence (DNA): TGTGCCAGCAGCCAAGCCACTAGCGGGGCCTACGAGCAGTACTTC.

V usage is TRBV19 and J usage is TRBJ1-6; D may be TRBD1 (5 bases). This CDR3 region has 14 residues. Per germline, CDR1 LNHDA and CDR2 SQIVND (reference sequence). The germline V and J ends were trimmed by 3 bases and 7 bases, with 10 bases remaining between them. In nucleotides, the CDR3 is TGTGCCAGTAGTATCCCCAGGGACAATTCACCCCTCCACTTT. Its protein is CASSIPRDNSPLHF.

The CDR3 reads CASSLRNAYTDTQYF. As DNA, the CDR3 is TGTGCCAGCAGTCTCAGGAATGCCTACACAGATACGCAGTATTTT. The rearrangement links TRBV7-9 to TRBJ2-3; D is uncertain. Germline V CDR1 and CDR2: SEHNR, FQNEAQ (reference sequence). The CDR3 consists of 15 residues. The V end was cut by 6 bases, the J end by 2 bases, with 15 bases between.

The CDR3 is CASSGGTGPDTQYF. The DNA for the CDR3 is TGCGCCAGCAGCGGAGGGACAGGGCCAGATACGCAGTATTTT. The chain joins TRBV5-1 to TRBJ2-3, with 9 bases identical to TRBD1. Per the germline V gene, CDR1 is SGHRS and CDR2 is YFSETQ. The trim removed 4 bases at V and 4 bases at J, leaving 4 bases unmatched. The CDR3 covers 14 residues.

The V gene is TRBV18, the J gene TRBJ2-3; 9 nucleotides match TRBD2. V lost 3 bases, J lost 10 bases, and 5 bases stayed unmatched. The germline CDR1 and CDR2 sequences are KGHSH and LQKENI. CDR3 length: 13 residues. CDR3 nucleotides: TGTGCCAGCTCACCCACCGGGACTAGCCCGCAGTATTTT. Residues: CASSPTGTSPQYF. Full variable domain (rest looked up from reference TRBV18 and TRBJ2-3): NAGVMQNPRHLVRRRGQEARLRCSPMKGHSHVYWYRQLPEEGLKFMVYLQKENIIDESGMPKERFSAEFPKEGPSILRIQQVVRGDSAAYFCASSPTGTSPQYFGPGTRLTVL.

The chain uses TRBV19 and TRBJ2-7; 11 bases are a match to TRBD2. Germline V gene sequence: CDR1 LNHDA, CDR2 SQIVND (reference sequence). This CDR3 spans 15 amino acids. With 3 bases clipped from V and 2 bases from J, the junction kept 3 bases outside the gene matches. The CDR3 region has the DNA TGTGCCAGTAGTATCACTAGCGGGGGAGCCTACGAGCAGTACTTC. Encoded protein: CASSITSGGAYEQYF.

As regards this clone: At the DNA level, this CDR3 is encoded by other sequences in the same sample as well. The chain uses TRBV27 and TRBJ2-7; 9 bases are a match to TRBD2. V was pared by 3 bases and J by 0 bases, with 3 bases of the junction left unmatched. Germline V CDR1 and CDR2: MNHEY, SMNVEV (reference sequence). The CDR3 extends over 15 amino acids. CDR3 sequence: CASSLSSGSSYEQYF. The CDR3 bases are TGTGCCAGCAGTTTGAGTAGCGGGAGCTCCTACGAGCAGTACTTC.

The chain employs TRBV15 and TRBJ1-2, with D perhaps TRBD1 (5 bases). The CDR3 is 14 amino acids. Trimming pared 0 bases from V and 6 bases from J, leaving 11 bases between. The germline V gene has CDR1 LNHNV and CDR2 YYDKDF (reference sequence). DNA of the CDR3: TGTGCCACCAGCAGAGATTTGGGGCTGGATGGCTACACCTTC. Residues: CATSRDLGLDGYTF.

The table lists this clone with a count of one. The rearrangement links TRBV6-1 to TRBJ2-3; weak D call: TRBD1 (6 bases). This CDR3 comprises 15 residues. Per the germline V gene, CDR1 is MNHNS and CDR2 is SASEGT. Trimming took off 8 bases at V and 0 bases at J, with 15 bases between the two ends. The CDR3 DNA sequence: TGTGCCAGCCCTAATGAACAGGGCAGCACAGATACGCAGTATTTT. Its protein is CASPNEQGSTDTQYF.